This T cell receptor (beta chain) was sequenced in a study of T cells after yellow fever vaccination. Findings and limits, study-wide: The secondary response peaked faster, at day 5 versus 15, but was weaker.

TCRdb independently ran MiXCR on the 5' RACE reads; one entry per CDR3 protein. The sample records 450,000 to 550,000 distinct CDR3 sequences, 21% being singletons. This CDR3 is built from 16 residues. CDR1 is SGHDN and CDR2 is FVKESK in the germline V gene. Between the trimmed V and J ends, which lost 1 base and 7 bases, there was a span of 17 bases. For this clonotype: The antigen is not known.

Specimen: PBMCs, collected around 3 weeks after the first yellow fever vaccination. V gene TRBV14 combines with J gene TRBJ2-1; D gene unclear. This sequence was found in a man between 18 and 35 years old who received the YFV17D yellow fever vaccine. CDR3 sequence reads: CASSQGPGPPRNEQFF. The DNA of the CDR3 is TGTGCCAGCAGCCAAGGCCCCGGGCCTCCCCGTAATGAGCAGTTCTTC.